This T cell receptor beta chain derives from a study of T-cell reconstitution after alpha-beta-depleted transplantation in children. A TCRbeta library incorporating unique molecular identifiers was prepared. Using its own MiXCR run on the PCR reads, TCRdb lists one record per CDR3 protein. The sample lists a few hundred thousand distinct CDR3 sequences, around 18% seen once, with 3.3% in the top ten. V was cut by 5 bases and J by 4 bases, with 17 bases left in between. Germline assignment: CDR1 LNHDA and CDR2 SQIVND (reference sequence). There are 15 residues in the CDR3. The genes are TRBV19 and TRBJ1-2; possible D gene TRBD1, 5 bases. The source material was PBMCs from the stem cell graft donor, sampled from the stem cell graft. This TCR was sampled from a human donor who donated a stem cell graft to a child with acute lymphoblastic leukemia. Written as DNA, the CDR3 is TGTGCCAGTAGTCCGTTTCTTTCAGGGAGCTATGGCTACACCTTC. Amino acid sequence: CASSPFLSGSYGYTF.